These 12 T cell receptor beta chains were sequenced from one sample in a study of OX40 agonist ivuxolimab in advanced cancers. Here immunoSEQ multiplex PCR was the method, and the copy in TCRdb shows in-frame clones only, minus some. The table includes 70,000 to 80,000 clones, over 90% detected once. Sample: CD4+ or CD8+ T cells sorted from blood, taken in a trial of the OX40 agonist ivuxolimab. All receptors derive from an adult with an advanced solid tumor such as melanoma, head and neck, liver or kidney cancer.

This chain uses TRBV13 with TRBJ2-7; TRBD2 is a possible D gene (6 bases). V was shortened by 4 bases and J by 10 bases, with 14 bases between the two germline ends. Germline-derived CDR1 and CDR2 are PRHDT and FYEKMQ (reference sequence). The CDR3 spans 12 residues. CDR3 in DNA: TGTGCCAGCAGCTACACGAACGCGGGACAGTACTTC. It is translated as CASSYTNAGQYF.

This chain connects TRBV6-5 to TRBJ2-7, with 8 bases lining up with TRBD1. The CDR3 is 15 amino acids. With V trimmed by 2 bases and J by 6 bases, 9 bases remained unmatched. Germline CDR1 is MNHEY and CDR2 is SVGAGI. The DNA of the CDR3 is TGTGCCAGCAGTTACGGACAGACAGGGGTAGGCGAGCAGTACTTC. Its protein is CASSYGQTGVGEQYF.

The genes are TRBV29-1 and TRBJ2-7, with D perhaps TRBD1 or TRBD2 (7 bases each). The V and J ends lost 5 bases and 1 base respectively, with 12 bases between them. The CDR3 consists of 13 residues. Germline V lookup: CDR1 SQVTM, CDR2 ANQGSEA. The CDR3: CSVKRDSSYEQYF. CDR3 DNA sequence: TGCAGCGTTAAGCGGGACAGTTCCTACGAGCAGTACTTC.

The chain employs TRBV19 and TRBJ2-7, with TRBD2 matching over 10 bases. Trimming removed 5 bases from V and 3 bases from J; junction bases left unmatched: 7. This CDR3 contains 15 residues. Germline V gene lookup returns CDR1 LNHDA and CDR2 SQIVND (reference sequence). The CDR3 is CASSAAGTSDYEQYF. CDR3 coding DNA: TGTGCCAGTAGTGCCGCCGGGACTAGCGACTACGAGCAGTACTTC.

This clone was detected only once. This chain links TRBV11-1 with TRBJ1-6, with D tentatively TRBD1 (5 bases). Germline lookup yields CDR1 SGHAT and CDR2 FQDESV (reference sequence). V gave up 6 bases and J gave up 4 bases, with 10 bases separating them. CDR3 length: 14 amino acids. The CDR3 sequence: CASSSTEYNSPLHF. The CDR3 DNA reads as TGTGCCAGCAGTTCGACAGAGTATAATTCACCCCTCCACTTT.

The chain uses TRBV19 and TRBJ2-7, with unresolved D. The ends were cut back, 5 bases at V and 2 bases at J, with 16 bases in the middle. This CDR3 comprises 15 residues. CDR1 and CDR2 (germline): LNHDA, SQIVND (reference sequence). In DNA, the CDR3 is TGTGCCAGTAGTGTCGCAGGCGCCCATACCTACGAGCAGTACTTC. It translates to CASSVAGAHTYEQYF.

This rearrangement joins TRBV4-1 to TRBJ1-3, with D tentatively TRBD1 (5 bases). Trimming shortened V by 0 bases and J by 6 bases, and 15 bases separated the two germline ends. The CDR3 sequence is 16 residues long. The germline V gene encodes CDR1 MGHRA and CDR2 YSYEKL. The CDR3 is CASSQDPGGGENTIYF. Written as DNA, the CDR3 is TGCGCCAGCAGCCAAGATCCCGGGGGAGGGGAAAACACCATATATTTT.

V usage is TRBV6-1 and J usage is TRBJ2-5, with unresolved D. V lost 3 bases to trimming and J lost 4 bases, with 12 bases between them. This CDR3 has 14 residues. The germline V gene has CDR1 MNHNS and CDR2 SASEGT. The CDR3 is CASSDPFAPETQYF. DNA for the CDR3: TGTGCCAGCAGTGATCCGTTTGCCCCAGAGACCCAGTACTTC.

V is TRBV4-3 and J is TRBJ2-7; TRBD2 matches at 7 bases. Germline V lookup: CDR1 LGHNA, CDR2 YSLEER. V lost 0 bases and J lost 5; bases outside the gene matches: 4. This CDR3 has 14 amino acids. CDR3 sequence (DNA): TGCGCCAGCAGCCAAGAGACTAGCACCCACGAGCAGTACTTC. This gives the protein CASSQETSTHEQYF.

The CDR3 sequence is CAVEGEYEQYF. DNA of the CDR3: TGTGCCGTCGAGGGGGAATACGAGCAGTACTTC. The V and J genes are TRBV10-3 and TRBJ2-7, with a tentative D call TRBD1 (6 bases). There are 11 residues in the CDR3. Germline V lookup: CDR1 ENHRY, CDR2 SYGVKD. V was shortened by 11 bases and J by 4 bases, with 12 bases between the two germline ends.

CDR3 DNA: TGTGCCAGCAGCCAAATGAATAGCGAGGAGACCCAGTACTTC. It specifies CASSQMNSEETQYF. The chain links TRBV27 to TRBJ2-5, with D possibly matching TRBD2 (5 bases). This CDR3 comprises 14 residues. The germline CDR1 and CDR2 sequences are MNHEY and SMNVEV (reference sequence). Trimming left V 6 bases short and J 5 bases short, with 16 bases between.

This chain links TRBV25-1 with TRBJ1-2; possible D gene TRBD1, 5 bases. Germline V lookup: CDR1 MGHDK, CDR2 SYGVNS. This CDR3 is built from 17 residues. The germline V and J ends were trimmed by 6 bases and 4 bases, with 24 bases remaining between them. CDR3 amino acids: CASRPNGGGYGSYGYTF. DNA of the CDR3: TGTGCCAGCAGGCCGAATGGTGGGGGGTACGGATCCTATGGCTACACCTTC.